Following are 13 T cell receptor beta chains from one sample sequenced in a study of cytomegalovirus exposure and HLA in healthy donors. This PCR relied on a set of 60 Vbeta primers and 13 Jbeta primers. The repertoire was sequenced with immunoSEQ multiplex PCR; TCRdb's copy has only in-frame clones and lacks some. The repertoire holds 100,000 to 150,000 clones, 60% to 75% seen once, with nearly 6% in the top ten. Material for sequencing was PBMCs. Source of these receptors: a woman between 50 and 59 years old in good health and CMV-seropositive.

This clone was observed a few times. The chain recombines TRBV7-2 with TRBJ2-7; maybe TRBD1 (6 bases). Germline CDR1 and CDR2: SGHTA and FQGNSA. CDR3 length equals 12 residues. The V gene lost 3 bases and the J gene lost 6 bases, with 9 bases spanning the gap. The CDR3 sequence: CASSFGQIEQYF. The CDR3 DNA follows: TGTGCCAGCAGCTTTGGACAGATCGAGCAGTACTTC.

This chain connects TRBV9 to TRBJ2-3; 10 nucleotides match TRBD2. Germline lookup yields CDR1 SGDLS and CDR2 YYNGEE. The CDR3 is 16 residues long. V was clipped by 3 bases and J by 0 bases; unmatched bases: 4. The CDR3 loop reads CASSGSGGSSTDTQYF. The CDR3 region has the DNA TGTGCCAGCAGCGGTAGCGGGGGGTCTAGCACAGATACGCAGTATTTT.

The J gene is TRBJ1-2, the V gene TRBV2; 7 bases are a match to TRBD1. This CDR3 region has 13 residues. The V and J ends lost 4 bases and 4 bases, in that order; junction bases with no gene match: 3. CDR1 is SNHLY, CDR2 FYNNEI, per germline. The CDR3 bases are TGTGCCAGCAGTGTCGAGGGGGCCTATGGCTACACCTTC. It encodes CASSVEGAYGYTF.

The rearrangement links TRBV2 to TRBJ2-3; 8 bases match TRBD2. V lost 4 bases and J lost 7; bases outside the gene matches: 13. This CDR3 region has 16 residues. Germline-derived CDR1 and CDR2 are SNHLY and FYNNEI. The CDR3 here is CASSAISGALVNTQYF. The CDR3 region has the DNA TGTGCCAGCAGTGCTATTAGCGGGGCCCTAGTGAATACGCAGTATTTT.

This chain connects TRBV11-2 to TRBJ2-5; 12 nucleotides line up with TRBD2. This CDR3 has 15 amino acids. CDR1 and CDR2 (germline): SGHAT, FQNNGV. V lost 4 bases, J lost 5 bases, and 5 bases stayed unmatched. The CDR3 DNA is TGTGCCAGCAGCTCTAGCGGGGGGGCTCGGGAGACCCAGTACTTC. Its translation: CASSSSGGARETQYF.

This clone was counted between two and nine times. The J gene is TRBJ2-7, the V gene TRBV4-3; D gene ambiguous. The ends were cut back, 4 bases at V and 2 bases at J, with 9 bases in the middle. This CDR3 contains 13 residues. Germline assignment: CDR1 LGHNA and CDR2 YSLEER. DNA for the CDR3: TGCGCCAGCAGCCGCGGTCAAACCTACGAGCAGTACTTC. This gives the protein CASSRGQTYEQYF.

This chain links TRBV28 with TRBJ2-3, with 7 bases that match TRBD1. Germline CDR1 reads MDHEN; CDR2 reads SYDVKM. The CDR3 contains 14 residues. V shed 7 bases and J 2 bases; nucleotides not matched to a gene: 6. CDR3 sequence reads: CASTGTAPTDTQYF. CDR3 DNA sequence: TGTGCCAGCACCGGGACAGCTCCCACAGATACGCAGTATTTT.

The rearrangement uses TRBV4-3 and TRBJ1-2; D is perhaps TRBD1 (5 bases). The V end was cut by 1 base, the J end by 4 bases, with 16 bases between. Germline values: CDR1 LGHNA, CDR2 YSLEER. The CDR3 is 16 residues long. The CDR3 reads CASSQGGTGTLYGYTF. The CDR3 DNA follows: TGCGCCAGCAGCCAAGGGGGAACCGGGACTCTCTATGGCTACACCTTC.

CDR3 DNA sequence: TGTGCCAGCAGTGGGTTTGGGGCCATGAACACCGGGGAGCTGTTTTTT. Encoded protein: CASSGFGAMNTGELFF. V and J are TRBV6-1 and TRBJ2-2; D is perhaps TRBD1 (5 bases). This CDR3 spans 16 amino acids. V was shortened by 4 bases and J by 1 base, with 13 bases between the two germline ends. Per the germline V gene, CDR1 is MNHNS and CDR2 is SASEGT.

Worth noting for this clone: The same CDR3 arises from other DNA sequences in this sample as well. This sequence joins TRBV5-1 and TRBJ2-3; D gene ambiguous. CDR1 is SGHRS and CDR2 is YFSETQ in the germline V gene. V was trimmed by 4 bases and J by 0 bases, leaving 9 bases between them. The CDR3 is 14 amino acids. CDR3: CASSPDSSTDTQYF. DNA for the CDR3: TGCGCCAGCAGCCCCGACTCTAGCACAGATACGCAGTATTTT.

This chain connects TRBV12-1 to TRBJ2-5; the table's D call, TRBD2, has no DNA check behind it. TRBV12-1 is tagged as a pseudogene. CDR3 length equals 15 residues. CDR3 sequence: CAIRRGVWDQETQYF. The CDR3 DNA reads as TGTGCCATACGGCGCGGGGTCTGGGATCAAGAGACCCAGTACTTC.

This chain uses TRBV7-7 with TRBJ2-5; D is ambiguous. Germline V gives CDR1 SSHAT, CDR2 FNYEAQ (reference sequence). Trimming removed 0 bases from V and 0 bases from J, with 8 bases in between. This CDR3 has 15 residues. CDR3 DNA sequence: TGTGCCAGCAGCTTAGCGACGACACACCAAGAGACCCAGTACTTC. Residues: CASSLATTHQETQYF.

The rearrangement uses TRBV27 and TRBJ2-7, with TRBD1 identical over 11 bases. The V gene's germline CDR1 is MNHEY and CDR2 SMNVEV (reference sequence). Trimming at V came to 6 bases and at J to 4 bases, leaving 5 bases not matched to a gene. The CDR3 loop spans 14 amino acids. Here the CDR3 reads CASRRTGGMYEQYF. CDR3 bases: TGTGCCAGCAGAAGGACAGGGGGCATGTACGAGCAGTACTTC.